This T cell receptor beta chain emerged from a study of shared clonotypes between healthy human individuals. Methods used by the authors: ImmunoSEQ gave junction-only sequences without quality scores, so filtering differed. Sequenced by immunoSEQ multiplex PCR; TCRdb stores in-frame clones only, minus some. That table gives V, J and clone size, and the DNA gave D and trimming. The repertoire has some 1,100,000 clones, around 82% of them found once; the top ten carry roughly 0.56%. Per the germline V gene, CDR1 is SGDLS and CDR2 is YYNGEE. The CDR3 is 17 amino acids. V was clipped by 4 bases and J by 7 bases; unmatched bases: 14.

V gene TRBV9 combines with J gene TRBJ2-1; TRBD2 agrees at 10 bases. The clonotype was recovered from a man between 18 and 35 years old in good health. Some clones in this sample may be carry-over from other donors' samples. The sequenced sample consisted of memory CD4+ T cells from PBMCs. Sample subset: CD45RA-negative fraction. The chain's CDR3 is CASSRPGLAGVGNEQFF. CDR3 in DNA: TGTGCCAGCAGCCGTCCGGGGCTAGCGGGAGTGGGGAATGAGCAGTTCTTC.